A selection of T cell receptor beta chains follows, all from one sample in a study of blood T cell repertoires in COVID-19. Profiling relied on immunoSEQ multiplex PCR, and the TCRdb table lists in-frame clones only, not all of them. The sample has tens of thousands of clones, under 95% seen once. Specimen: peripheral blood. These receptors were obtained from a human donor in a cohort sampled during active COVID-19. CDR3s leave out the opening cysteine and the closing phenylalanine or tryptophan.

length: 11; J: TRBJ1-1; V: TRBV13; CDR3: ASRPTQDTEAF
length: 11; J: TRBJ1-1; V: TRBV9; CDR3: ASSVRGNTEAF
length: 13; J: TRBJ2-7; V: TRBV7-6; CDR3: ASSSPGQGTYEQY
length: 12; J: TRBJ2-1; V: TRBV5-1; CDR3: ASSLAGENNEQF
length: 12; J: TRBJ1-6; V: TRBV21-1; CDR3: ASSSRGKNSPLH
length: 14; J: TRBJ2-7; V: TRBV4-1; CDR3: ASSQEGQGSTYEQY
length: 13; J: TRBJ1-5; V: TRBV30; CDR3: AWSPVDRDNQPQH
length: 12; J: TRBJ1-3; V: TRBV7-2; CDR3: ASSPQGPGNTIY
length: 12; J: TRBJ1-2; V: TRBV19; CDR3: ASSDTGGSYGYT
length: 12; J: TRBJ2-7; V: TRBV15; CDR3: ATSSPRGGYEQY
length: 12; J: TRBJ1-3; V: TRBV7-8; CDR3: ASSRTVSGNTIY
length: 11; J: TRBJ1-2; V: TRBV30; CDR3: ALEQGGDYGYT
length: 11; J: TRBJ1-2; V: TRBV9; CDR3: ASSVGEREPPL
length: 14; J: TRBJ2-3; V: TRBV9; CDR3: ASSVTAGGFTDTQY
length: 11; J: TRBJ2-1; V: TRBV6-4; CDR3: ASSPDRGYEQF
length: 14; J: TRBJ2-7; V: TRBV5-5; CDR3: ASSLAWAGGKQEQY